These T cell receptor beta chains were read from a single sample in a study of T cell changes during pregnancy in multiple sclerosis. The repertoire was sequenced with immunoSEQ multiplex PCR; TCRdb's copy has only in-frame clones and lacks some. The data hold about 59,000 clones, with approximately 87% observed a single time. The sequenced material came from peripheral blood from another person, used as feeder cells. The receptors here all came from a human donor whose cells served as feeder cells for cultures in a pregnancy study. The CDR3 runs from the conserved cysteine through the conserved F or W. D genes are given only for firm matches. Clone size is not always given. Where it is, it says once, few, many or a class for expanded clones.

. TRBJ1-2 TRBV5-4 . CASSPGVGDGYGYTF TGTGCCAGCAGCCCTGGTGTCGGGGACGGCTATGGCTACACCTTC
TRBD1 TRBJ1-6 TRBV27 . CASSGPDRGRSSPLHF TGTGCCAGCAGTGGCCCCGACAGGGGGCGATCTTCACCCCTCCACTTT
. TRBJ2-2 TRBV6-1 . CASGRGMNTGELFF TGTGCCAGCGGGAGGGGGATGAACACCGGGGAGCTGTTTTTT
. TRBJ2-4 TRBV11-3 . CASGTDRNIQYF TGTGCCAGCGGAACGGACAGAAACATTCAGTACTTC
. TRBJ1-6 TRBV10-1 . CATSIEVNSPLHF TGCGCCACCTCCATCGAGGTCAATTCACCCCTCCACTTT
. TRBJ1-4 TRBV7-2 once CASSLVAGGAGEKLFF TGTGCCAGCAGCTTAGTTGCTGGGGGGGCAGGTGAAAAACTGTTTTTT
. TRBJ1-4 TRBV4-1 . CASSQGNSDNEKLFF TGCGCCAGCAGCCAAGGTAACAGCGATAATGAAAAACTGTTTTTT
TRBD1 TRBJ1-2 TRBV19 once CASLDREGYGYTF TGTGCCAGTTTAGACAGGGAAGGCTATGGCTACACCTTC
. TRBJ2-4 TRBV7-3 . CASSPHAGNIQYF TGTGCCAGCAGTCCTCATGCCGGGAACATTCAGTACTTC
. TRBJ2-7 TRBV6-5 medium-sized CASSFVRTVTSYEQYF TGTGCCAGCAGTTTCGTCAGGACAGTAACCTCCTACGAGCAGTACTTC
. TRBJ2-5 TRBV5-6 once CASSLEASETQYF TGTGCCAGCAGCTTGGAGGCGTCAGAGACCCAGTACTTC
. TRBJ2-1 TRBV6-1 . CASRGTYNEQFF TGTGCCAGTAGGGGCACTTACAATGAGCAGTTCTTC
. TRBJ1-5 TRBV9 . CASSVGAGETGNQPQHF TGTGCCAGCAGCGTAGGCGCCGGGGAGACGGGCAATCAGCCCCAGCATTTT
. TRBJ1-4 TRBV6-5 . CASSYDGQRNEKLFF TGTGCCAGCAGTTACGATGGTCAGCGTAATGAAAAACTGTTTTTT
. TRBJ1-2 TRBV7-8 . CASSLMVGSNYGYTF TGTGCCAGCAGCTTAATGGTTGGGAGTAACTATGGCTACACCTTC
. TRBJ2-7 TRBV19 few CASSIASSYEQYF TGTGCCAGTAGTATAGCTAGCTCCTACGAGCAGTACTTC
TRBD1 TRBJ1-4 TRBV6-5 . CASVGTGDEKLFF TGTGCCAGCGTCGGGACAGGGGATGAAAAACTGTTTTTT
. TRBJ1-6 TRBV20-1 once CSPAKGRPLHF TGCAGTCCCGCAAAGGGTCGCCCCCTCCACTTT
TRBD1 TRBJ1-2 TRBV9 few CASSVAPGQGYGYTF TGTGCCAGCAGCGTAGCTCCGGGACAGGGTTATGGCTACACCTTC
. TRBJ2-7 TRBV5-1 . CASSIPGYEQYF TGCGCCAGCAGTATCCCGGGCTACGAGCAGTACTTC
. TRBJ2-7 TRBV9 . CASSSVAVSYEQYF TGTGCCAGCAGCTCAGTGGCGGTCTCCTACGAGCAGTACTTC
TRBD1 TRBJ1-6 TRBV28 . CASSYGQEGSPLHF TGTGCCAGCAGCTACGGACAGGAGGGATCACCCCTCCACTTT
TRBD1 TRBJ1-1 TRBV5-1 . CASMSQGATNTEAFF TGCGCCAGCATGTCGCAGGGGGCGACGAACACTGAAGCTTTCTTT
TRBD1 TRBJ1-3 TRBV30 . CAWRGQSSGNTIYF TGTGCCTGGAGGGGACAGAGCTCTGGAAACACCATATATTTT